This T cell receptor (beta chain) derives from a study of blood T cells in healthy people across ages. Whole-study context: In model experiments, template switching was able to capture about one barcoded beta molecule for every two T cells that were present. Findings and caveats of the study: In the absence of known donor CMV status, changes in expanded clonotypes were possibly confounded.

A J-beta primer mix and a sample-barcoded 5' primer were used in a second PCR of roughly 6 to 11 cycles. TCRdb fed the 5' RACE reads into MiXCR, producing one record per CDR3 protein. The table includes more than 600,000 distinct CDR3 sequences, roughly 25% detected once. Germline lookup yields CDR1 LGHDT and CDR2 YNNKEL (reference sequence). The CDR3 loop spans 13 amino acids. The germline V and J ends were trimmed by 2 bases and 2 bases, with 5 bases remaining between them. On this clonotype: Its antigen is unknown.

These data were also filed under a second study, of T cells of mothers and their children. In that study: A few healthy Caucasian mothers served as donors, and their six children did as well. Second-PCR amplification with M1S added sample barcodes and 2-4 random nucleotides.

This chain uses TRBV3-1 with TRBJ2-3; the D is unclear. The source of this sequence is a boy between 10 and 17 years old in good health. The sample consisted of blood. The CDR3 loop reads CASSQTTTDTQYF. Written as DNA, the CDR3 is TGTGCCAGCAGCCAAACCACCACAGATACGCAGTATTTT.